These 16 T cell receptor beta chains share one sample of origin, sequenced in a study of monozygotic twins with inflammatory bowel disease. TCRdb reprocessed the 5' RACE reads, keeping one entry per CDR3 protein, no DNA. With roughly 160,000 distinct CDR3 sequences in the sample, the ten largest clones hold 2.4%. Sequencing input: blood. The receptor set was obtained from a human donor with ulcerative colitis or Crohn's disease, or a healthy co-twin of an affected twin (not recorded which).

The chain couples TRBV9 to TRBJ2-3. CDR3 length equals 14 residues. The V gene's germline CDR1 is SGDLS and CDR2 YYNGEE. CDR3 sequence reads: CASSVDASTDTQYF.

The rearrangement links TRBV6-1 to TRBJ2-7; TCRdb's assignment of TRBD1 cannot be checked, as there is no DNA. This CDR3 has 15 amino acids. The germline CDR1 and CDR2 sequences are MNHNS and SASEGT. The CDR3: CASRGGTESFYEQYF.

This chain joins TRBV5-1 and TRBJ2-5; no DNA is available, so the TRBD1 call from TCRdb remains unchecked. CDR1 is SGHRS, CDR2 YFSETQ, per germline. This CDR3 comprises 17 residues. The chain's CDR3 is CASSLATSGGLQETQYF.

The chain has TRBV19 and TRBJ2-2; TCRdb outputs TRBD1, but without DNA this stays unchecked. Germline V gene lookup returns CDR1 LNHDA and CDR2 SQIVND (reference sequence). This CDR3 region has 14 residues. CDR3 sequence reads: CASSEGHNTGELFF.

The chain combines TRBV6-5 with TRBJ2-5; as DNA is missing, the TRBD1 call by TCRdb cannot be tested. The germline CDR1 and CDR2 sequences are MNHEY and SVGAGI. CDR3 size: 14 residues. The CDR3 protein is CASSSSGHLVAQYF.

This chain links TRBV7-9 with TRBJ1-1. CDR1 is SEHNR and CDR2 is FQNEAQ in the germline V gene (reference sequence). The CDR3 extends over 16 amino acids. The CDR3 is CASSHWRQGVNTEAFF.

J is TRBJ2-1 and V is TRBV5-1; TCRdb picks TRBD1, but there is no DNA to check that call. The CDR3 contains 13 residues. Per germline, CDR1 SGHRS and CDR2 YFSETQ. CDR3 protein: CASSAYKAAEQFF.

V gene TRBV2 combines with J gene TRBJ1-2; as DNA is missing, the TRBD1 call by TCRdb cannot be tested. The length of the CDR3 is 14 residues. Germline V gene sequence: CDR1 SNHLY, CDR2 FYNNEI. CDR3 sequence reads: CASSVQTGAAGYTF.

V and J are TRBV12-3 or TRBV12-4 and TRBJ1-2; TCRdb's D call of TRBD1 is untestable without DNA. There are 14 residues in the CDR3. This chain's CDR3 is CASSFADRYYGYTF.

The genes are TRBV7-9 and TRBJ2-7; without DNA, the TCRdb call of TRBD1 cannot be checked. This CDR3 spans 12 amino acids. Germline CDR1 SEHNR, CDR2 FQNEAQ (reference sequence). CDR3 sequence reads: CASSPTGAEQYF.

The chain recombines TRBV4-2 with TRBJ2-5; absent DNA, TCRdb's TRBD1 call cannot be checked. This CDR3 spans 16 amino acids. In germline, CDR1 is LGHNA, CDR2 YNFKEQ. This CDR3 reads CASSLAGDRLDETQYF.

The V and J genes are TRBV5-1 and TRBJ1-2; the TCRdb D gene call, TRBD1, has no DNA to confirm it. This CDR3 region has 17 residues. Looked up from germline, CDR1 is SGHRS and CDR2 is YFSETQ. The CDR3 sequence is CASSLVVTGGYDYGYTF. The full variable domain, with the rest looked up from reference TRBV5-1 and TRBJ1-2, is KAGVTQTPRYLIKTRGQQVTLSCSPISGHRSVSWYQQTPGQGLQFLFEYFSETQRNKGNFPGRFSGRQFSNSRSEMNVSTLELGDSALYLCASSLVVTGGYDYGYTFGSGTRLTVV.

J is TRBJ1-1 and V is TRBV7-9; TCRdb selects TRBD1, and the lack of DNA leaves this call unchecked. Looked up from germline, CDR1 is SEHNR and CDR2 is FQNEAQ (reference sequence). The CDR3 sequence is 15 residues long. The CDR3 sequence is CASTKGGGAGTEAFF.

The chain has TRBV5-1 and TRBJ2-7; TCRdb's D call, TRBD1, is unchecked because there is no DNA. The CDR3 is 14 amino acids. CDR1 SGHRS and CDR2 YFSETQ come from the germline V gene. The CDR3 loop is CASTGTGGSYEQYF.

Here the CDR3 reads CASSPRVSGAQETQYF. This chain joins TRBV18 and TRBJ2-5; TCRdb's D gene call, TRBD1, goes unchecked for lack of DNA. CDR1 KGHSH and CDR2 LQKENI come from the germline V gene. The CDR3 is 16 residues long.

The rearrangement joins TRBV5-5 to TRBJ1-3. The CDR3 length is 16 residues. Per germline, CDR1 SGHKS and CDR2 YYEKEE (reference sequence). The chain's CDR3 is CASSLGQRRSGNTIYF.